These 8 T cell receptor beta chains were sequenced from one sample in a study of T cells in Graves' hyperthyroidism and ophthalmopathy. What was amplified from RNA transcripts were TCR beta CDR3 regions. The TCR CDR3 was amplified in a first-round RT-PCR using the HTBI primer set. TCRdb reprocessed the multiplex PCR reads with MiXCR, giving one entry per CDR3 protein. The data contain 540,000 or so distinct CDR3 sequences, 15% to 19% of them seen just once; the ten biggest clones take up roughly 6.6%. Sequencing used blood. Every receptor here comes from a woman in her thirties with Graves' hyperthyroidism.

A few counts support this clonotype. This rearrangement joins TRBV7-8 to TRBJ1-5; TRBD1 is a possible D gene (6 bases). Per the germline V gene, CDR1 is SGHVS and CDR2 is FQNEAQ. Trimming left V 2 bases short and J 6 bases short, with 17 bases between. The CDR3 sequence is 16 residues long. Here the CDR3 reads CASSLPSLQGGQPQHF. As DNA, the CDR3 is TGTGCCAGCAGCTTACCAAGCCTACAGGGCGGTCAGCCCCAGCATTTT.

This clonotype was observed a handful of times. The rearrangement joins TRBV6-1 to TRBJ1-5, with 9 bases that match TRBD1. CDR1 is MNHNS and CDR2 is SASEGT in the germline V gene. This CDR3 spans 16 amino acids. The V and J ends lost 4 bases and 6 bases, in that order; junction bases with no gene match: 10. This CDR3 is CASSVTTTDRGQPQHF. The CDR3 DNA is TGTGCCAGCAGTGTCACCACAACGGACAGGGGTCAGCCCCAGCATTTT.

This clonotype has only a few counts. This chain links TRBV29-1 with TRBJ2-3; a possible D gene is TRBD1 (6 bases). Germline loops: CDR1 SQVTM, CDR2 ANQGSEA. With 3 bases removed from V and 3 bases from J, the gap between germline ends came to 10 bases. The CDR3 runs 13 residues. CDR3 sequence (DNA): TGCAGCGTTGATGGCAGGGGAACAGATACGCAGTATTTT. Amino acids: CSVDGRGTDTQYF.

This clonotype was observed a handful of times. This chain joins TRBV7-3 and TRBJ2-1; TRBD2 aligns across 10 bases. J gave up 2 bases and V 5 bases, and 6 bases lay outside the gene matches. The CDR3 is 16 residues long. Germline V gene lookup returns CDR1 SGHTA and CDR2 FQGTGA. CDR3 DNA: TGTGCCAGCAGCCAAGGAGCGGGAGGGGCCTACAATGAGCAGTTCTTC. Translated: CASSQGAGGAYNEQFF.

The sample holds many counts of this clonotype. The gene calls are TRBV20-1 and TRBJ1-5, with a tentative D call TRBD1 (5 bases). The CDR3 spans 15 residues. Trimming removed 2 bases from V and 4 bases from J, with 15 bases in between. The germline CDR1 and CDR2 sequences are DFQATT and SNEGSKA (reference sequence). This chain's CDR3 is CSARKQGRSNQPQHF. In nucleotides, the CDR3 is TGCAGTGCTAGAAAGCAGGGTAGGTCAAATCAGCCCCAGCATTTT.

This clonotype was counted many times. The V and J genes are TRBV18 and TRBJ2-1; D may be TRBD1 (5 bases). This CDR3 has 16 residues. Germline CDR1 KGHSH, CDR2 LQKENI. Trimming stripped 0 bases from V and 0 bases from J, with 9 bases between. The CDR3 reads CASSPPGQSSYNEQFF. CDR3 in DNA: TGTGCCAGCTCACCACCGGGGCAGAGCTCCTACAATGAGCAGTTCTTC. Full variable domain (missing parts from reference TRBV18 and TRBJ2-1): NAGVMQNPRHLVRRRGQEARLRCSPMKGHSHVYWYRQLPEEGLKFMVYLQKENIIDESGMPKERFSAEFPKEGPSILRIQQVVRGDSAAYFCASSPPGQSSYNEQFFGPGTRLTVL.

This sequence joins TRBV6-5 and TRBJ2-7, with TRBD1 matching 9 bases. Per the germline V gene, CDR1 is MNHEY and CDR2 is SVGAGI. The CDR3 has 14 residues. Trimming cost V 6 bases and J 4 bases; bases outside gene matches: 7. The CDR3 nucleotides read TGTGCCAGCAGCTATACAGGGGGCCAGTACGAGCAGTACTTC. This sequence encodes CASSYTGGQYEQYF.

This clonotype was counted many times. This chain links TRBV20-1 with TRBJ1-1; D gene unclear. The CDR3 extends over 12 amino acids. Trimming removed 0 bases at V and 1 base at J, with 3 bases between. Germline V lookup: CDR1 DFQATT, CDR2 SNEGSKA (reference sequence). The CDR3 nucleotides read TGCAGTGCTAGAGAGGGGAACACTGAAGCTTTCTTT. Translated, it gives CSAREGNTEAFF.